The clone carrying this T cell receptor beta chain was detected a few times. This table comes from immunoSEQ multiplex PCR, and its TCRdb copy is limited to in-frame clones, with some not included. The table records roughly 15,000 clones, roughly 79% of them present only once. This sample is drawn from a study of T cells and Merkel cell carcinoma outcomes. CDR1 is SGHRS and CDR2 is YFSETQ in the germline V gene. This CDR3 is built from 14 residues. Trimming stripped 0 bases from V and 7 bases from J, with 14 bases between. The TCR was taken from a human donor with Merkel cell carcinoma. The source material was tumor tissue from Merkel cell carcinoma. The V call is TRBV5-1, the J call TRBJ2-7; possibly TRBD1 for D (5 bases). CDR3 nucleotide sequence: TGCGCCAGCAGCTTGGTGGCAGGGTCAGTTGAGCAGTACTTC. It is translated as CASSLVAGSVEQYF.